This entry concerns a single T cell receptor delta chain. Its target is unknown. The CDR3 covers 16 residues. V shed 0 bases and J shed 0 bases, with 11 bases lying between them. Germline CDR1 and CDR2: TSWWSYY and QGS. This sample is drawn from a study of Vδ1+ human thymocytes. Overall study findings and caveats: The authors advised highly purified populations and single-cell validation. Despite high sort purity, roughly a fifth of thymic T cell receptor delta sequences were Vdelta2. Highly polyclonal TRG and TRD repertoires with Gaussian CDR3 length distributions appeared in thymus.

The template was reverse-transcribed extracted RNA. CDR3 amplicons came from multiplex PCR with pooled V-gene forward and constant-region reverse primers. With CATT, TCRdb re-called clones from the multiplex PCR reads. This table holds about 55,000 delta-chain clones, less than 20% found once. The receptor was isolated from a boy younger than two who had congenital heart surgery. The chain is built from TRDV1 and TRDJ1; D uncertain. The sequenced sample was Vdelta1+ gamma-delta thymocytes from the thymus. As to subset: FACS-sorted CD3+ TCRalphabeta- TCRVdelta1+ TCRVdelta2- thymocytes. In DNA form, the CDR3 reads TGTGCTCTTGGGGAACTTTCTTCACCGTACACCGATAAACTCATCTTT. Its protein product is CALGELSSPYTDKLIF.